This is a list of T cell receptor beta chains from one sample in a study of T cells in Graves' hyperthyroidism and ophthalmopathy. TCRdb called the multiplex PCR reads again in MiXCR, with one record for every CDR3 protein. In the table there are 150,000 to 200,000 distinct CDR3 sequences, about 17% of which are singletons. The specimen sequenced was blood. Receptors originate from a woman between 50 and 59 years old with Graves' hyperthyroidism. CDR3s include the opening cysteine and the closing phenylalanine or tryptophan. D genes are given only for firm matches. A clone size is listed for some rows: how often the clone was seen (once, few, many), or a class if it is expanded.

J gene: TRBJ2-3
V gene: TRBV15
D gene: .
clone size: .
CDR3 DNA: TGTGCCACCAGCAGAGATGCAGCTATCACAGATACGCAGTATTTT
CDR3 protein: CATSRDAAITDTQYF

J gene: TRBJ2-3
V gene: TRBV3-1
D gene: .
clone size: .
CDR3 DNA: TGTGCCAGCAGCCAAGCGGTCCCAGATACGCAGTATTTT
CDR3 protein: CASSQAVPDTQYF

J gene: TRBJ2-3
V gene: TRBV28
D gene: .
clone size: .
CDR3 DNA: TGTGCCAGCAGTCCCCGGGGACGGACTAGCACAGATACGCAGTATTTT
CDR3 protein: CASSPRGRTSTDTQYF

J gene: TRBJ2-1
V gene: TRBV7-3
D gene: .
clone size: many
CDR3 DNA: TGTGCCAGCAGCTTCCTTGGTTATGAGCAGTTCTTC
CDR3 protein: CASSFLGYEQFF

J gene: TRBJ2-1
V gene: TRBV6-2/TRBV6-3
D gene: TRBD1
clone size: few
CDR3 DNA: TGTGCCAGCAGACTCAGGGGGCATTCCTACAATGAGCAGTTCTTC
CDR3 protein: CASRLRGHSYNEQFF

J gene: TRBJ2-3
V gene: TRBV5-1
D gene: .
clone size: .
CDR3 DNA: TGCGCCAGCAGCTTGGTAGGAGCGGCAGATACGCAGTATTTT
CDR3 protein: CASSLVGAADTQYF

J gene: TRBJ2-3
V gene: TRBV9
D gene: TRBD2
clone size: many
CDR3 DNA: TGTGCCAGCAGCCCGCGTAGTAGGCGGGAGGGCTGGGTCACAGATACGCAGTATTTT
CDR3 protein: CASSPRSRREGWVTDTQYF

J gene: TRBJ2-5
V gene: TRBV5-1
D gene: .
clone size: many
CDR3 DNA: TGCGCCAGCAGCTTGGAGCCGGGAGCCACCTGGGACTTC
CDR3 protein: CASSLEPGATWDF

J gene: TRBJ1-2
V gene: TRBV5-1
D gene: .
clone size: .
CDR3 DNA: TGCGCCAGCAGCCTATCACGAGGGGGTGGCTACACCTTC
CDR3 protein: CASSLSRGGGYTF

J gene: TRBJ1-1
V gene: TRBV29-1
D gene: .
clone size: many
CDR3 DNA: TGCAGCGTCCGGTCAGGTATGAACACTGAAGCTTTCTTT
CDR3 protein: CSVRSGMNTEAFF